The next 3 T cell receptor beta chains were all read from a single sample in a study of cytomegalovirus exposure and HLA in healthy donors. 60 Vbeta and 13 Jbeta primers were used in PCR. Measured with immunoSEQ multiplex PCR; TCRdb has only the in-frame clones, and not every one. This sample contains roughly 200,000 clones. The sample consisted of PBMCs. The receptors come from a man younger than 40 in good health and CMV-seronegative.

The chain has TRBV5-1 and TRBJ2-2, with 9 bases fitting TRBD2. CDR3 length equals 17 residues. Trimming removed 2 bases from V and 1 base from J; junction bases left unmatched: 6. Germline V CDR1 and CDR2: SGHRS, YFSETQ. CDR3 coding DNA: TGCGCCAGCAGCTTTGGTTTAGCGGGAGAGAACACCGGGGAGCTGTTTTTT. Translating gives CASSFGLAGENTGELFF.

The chain carries TRBV27 and TRBJ1-4; 7 positions match TRBD1. This CDR3 is built from 14 residues. Germline V gene sequence: CDR1 MNHEY, CDR2 SMNVEV (reference sequence). V gave up 4 bases and J gave up 7 bases; unmatched junction bases: 6. CDR3 in DNA: TGTGCCAGCAGTTCTCGACAGGGTGGTGAAAAACTGTTTTTT. Protein: CASSSRQGGEKLFF.

This chain joins TRBV6-5 and TRBJ2-5; 8 bases align to TRBD2. V was pared by 0 bases and J by 4 bases, with 1 base of the junction left unmatched. The germline V gene has CDR1 MNHEY and CDR2 SVGAGI. This CDR3 is built from 14 residues. CDR3: CASSYSGLAETQYF. The CDR3 coding sequence is TGTGCCAGCAGTTACTCCGGACTAGCAGAGACCCAGTACTTC.